The clone carrying this T cell receptor (beta chain) has a handful of counts. Sequenced by immunoSEQ multiplex PCR; TCRdb stores in-frame clones only, minus some. The repertoire consists of 75,000 to 90,000 clones, with approximately 85% occurring once and the leading ten covering about 3%. This entry belongs to a study of T cell responses to AZD1222 COVID-19 vaccine. This CDR3 has 13 amino acids. V shed 4 bases and J shed 3 bases, with 9 bases lying between them. Germline assignment: CDR1 MNHEY and CDR2 SVGAGI. The chain employs TRBV6-5 and TRBJ1-1, with D perhaps TRBD1 (6 bases). Sequencing used peripheral blood, obtained 28 days after the second AZD1222 dose. This sequence was found in an adult who received the AZD1222 COVID-19 vaccine. CDR3 DNA: TGTGCCAGCAGTTCCAGGGGCGACACTGAAGCTTTCTTT. It specifies CASSSRGDTEAFF.